These 22 T cell receptor beta chains were all obtained from the same sample, sequenced in a study of T cell responses to AZD1222 COVID-19 vaccine. This table comes from immunoSEQ multiplex PCR, and its TCRdb copy is limited to in-frame clones, with some not included. This table holds 80,000 to 95,000 clones, more than 75% found once. This specimen consisted of peripheral blood, obtained on day 0 of MenACWY control vaccination. Receptors originate from an adult in good health.

The chain is built from TRBV7-9 and TRBJ2-3; 8 nucleotides match TRBD2. V gave up 8 bases and J gave up 0 bases; unmatched junction bases: 10. CDR3 length equals 16 residues. CDR1 is SEHNR and CDR2 is FQNEAQ in the germline V gene (reference sequence). The CDR3 region has the DNA TGTGCCAGCGCCCTGAGGGTAGCGGGAAGCACAGATACGCAGTATTTT. As protein: CASALRVAGSTDTQYF.

V gene TRBV28 combines with J gene TRBJ2-7; no reliable D call. V was clipped by 3 bases and J by 0 bases, with 6 bases between them. CDR1 is MDHEN, CDR2 SYDVKM, per germline. The CDR3 covers 13 residues. CDR3 DNA: TGTGCCAGCAGTTTGGAGAGCTCCTACGAGCAGTACTTC. Translated, it gives CASSLESSYEQYF.

Only a few counts were recorded for this clone. V and J are TRBV19 and TRBJ2-1; 7 positions match TRBD1. Per the germline V gene, CDR1 is LNHDA and CDR2 is SQIVND (reference sequence). Germline trimming cut 5 bases from V and 8 bases from J; bases unmatched to any gene: 12. This CDR3 is built from 15 residues. CDR3 DNA: TGTGCCAGTAGTGCCTGGGTACAGGGGTCCCATGAGCAGTTCTTC. Its protein product is CASSAWVQGSHEQFF.

For this clone: Additional DNA sequences in this sample encode the identical CDR3. The chain uses TRBV28 and TRBJ1-1; D ambiguous. CDR1 and CDR2 from the germline V gene are MDHEN and SYDVKM. The CDR3 extends over 12 amino acids. V lost 6 bases, J lost 0 bases, and 5 bases lay in between. The CDR3 bases are TGTGCCAGCAGCCAGATGAACACTGAAGCTTTCTTT. Protein sequence: CASSQMNTEAFF.

In this sample, this clone turned up once. The CDR3 nucleotides read TGTGCCAGCAGTGTCAGGGAAGGGGTTCAGCCCCAGCATTTT. It translates to CASSVREGVQPQHF. The chain links TRBV28 to TRBJ1-5; possible D gene TRBD1, 5 bases. The V end was cut by 5 bases, the J end by 6 bases, with 14 bases between. Germline V gene lookup returns CDR1 MDHEN and CDR2 SYDVKM. The CDR3 consists of 14 residues.

Sample share makes this clone medium-sized. The rearrangement links TRBV28 to TRBJ2-5, with TRBD2 matching 9 bases. CDR1 and CDR2 (germline): MDHEN, SYDVKM. V shed 3 bases, J shed 5 bases, and the junction held 16 bases outside the gene matches. This CDR3 spans 18 amino acids. CDR3 sequence reads: CASSLAGGRAPRQETQYF. CDR3 DNA sequence: TGTGCCAGCAGTTTGGCGGGCGGGAGGGCCCCACGACAGGAGACCCAGTACTTC.

The chain combines TRBV28 with TRBJ2-2; D gene ambiguous. The CDR3 is made up of 13 amino acids. Trimming took off 10 bases at V and 1 base at J, with 10 bases between the two ends. Germline CDR1 and CDR2: MDHEN and SYDVKM. The CDR3 nucleotides are TGTGCCATTAATGCGGAGAACACCGGGGAGCTGTTTTTT. It yields the protein CAINAENTGELFF.

This clone was seen more than once but under ten times. The J gene is TRBJ1-1, the V gene TRBV27; TRBD1 might be the D (5 bases). The ends were cut back, 3 bases at V and 1 base at J, with 12 bases in the middle. Germline V gives CDR1 MNHEY, CDR2 SMNVEV (reference sequence). The CDR3 is 15 amino acids. The CDR3 here is CASSFRAPPNTEAFF. DNA for the CDR3: TGTGCCAGCAGTTTCAGGGCCCCTCCGAACACTGAAGCTTTCTTT.

This clone came up once. The genes are TRBV12-3 or TRBV12-4 and TRBJ2-5, with 7 positions matching TRBD1. The CDR3 contains 13 residues. The ends lost 7 bases at V and 13 bases at J; junction bases unmatched: 15. The CDR3 region is CASTTTGNPVRYF. CDR3 sequence (DNA): TGTGCCAGCACCACGACAGGGAACCCGGTCCGGTACTTC.

In DNA form, the CDR3 reads TGTGCCAGTAGTCTCCCGGACAGGACCTACGAGCAGTACTTC. The encoded protein is CASSLPDRTYEQYF. V gene TRBV19 combines with J gene TRBJ2-7; 7 nucleotides agree with TRBD1. From germline, CDR1 is LNHDA and CDR2 SQIVND (reference sequence). The V gene end was trimmed by 5 bases and the J gene end by 2 bases; junction bases not matched to a gene: 6. The CDR3 has 14 amino acids.

CDR3: CASSSTGVGNQPQHF. Written as DNA, the CDR3 is TGTGCCAGCAGCTCCACGGGTGTGGGAAATCAGCCCCAGCATTTT. The V and J genes are TRBV7-9 and TRBJ1-5; D is uncertain. The V end was cut by 4 bases, the J end by 4 bases, with 14 bases between. CDR3 length equals 15 residues. Germline assignment: CDR1 SEHNR and CDR2 FQNEAQ (reference sequence).

The genes are TRBV5-4 and TRBJ1-2; no firm D call. The CDR3 sequence is 12 residues long. Germline values: CDR1 SGHNT, CDR2 YYREEE (reference sequence). The V gene lost 6 bases and the J gene lost 1 base, with 7 bases spanning the gap. In DNA, the CDR3 is TGTGCCAGCAACAACTTTAACTATGGCTACACCTTC. Translation: CASNNFNYGYTF.

CDR3 sequence: CASSLGQDYEQYF. The CDR3 DNA follows: TGTGCCAGCAGTTTAGGACAAGACTACGAGCAGTACTTC. V is TRBV28 and J is TRBJ2-7, with D maybe TRBD1 (5 bases). The CDR3 length is 13 residues. Looked up from germline, CDR1 is MDHEN and CDR2 is SYDVKM. V dropped 2 bases and J dropped 3 bases, with 8 bases sitting between them.

V and J are TRBV4-3 and TRBJ1-1, with 7 positions matching TRBD1. Trimming at V came to 0 bases and at J to 2 bases, leaving 15 bases not matched to a gene. The CDR3 runs to 19 residues. CDR1 is LGHNA and CDR2 is YSLEER in the germline V gene. The CDR3 DNA follows: TGCGCCAGCAGCCAAGAGGCCTCGAGGGGACAGCTTTTAAACACTGAAGCTTTCTTT. It encodes CASSQEASRGQLLNTEAFF.

J is TRBJ1-2 and V is TRBV28; D may be TRBD1 (6 bases). The CDR3 is made up of 15 amino acids. Germline V gene data show CDR1 as MDHEN and CDR2 as SYDVKM. V shed 10 bases and J shed 7 bases, with 25 bases lying between them. For the CDR3, the DNA is TGTGCCACCAGGCCGACAGGCTCCCAGGGAAGTGGCTACACCTTC. Translated: CATRPTGSQGSGYTF.

The rearrangement joins TRBV19 to TRBJ1-5, with D tentatively TRBD1 (6 bases). The CDR3 spans 17 residues. The germline CDR1 and CDR2 sequences are LNHDA and SQIVND (reference sequence). The germline V and J ends were trimmed by 1 base and 3 bases, with 16 bases remaining between them. This CDR3 reads CASSIGLIGQLNQPQHF. CDR3 sequence (DNA): TGTGCCAGTAGTATAGGGCTTATCGGACAGCTCAATCAGCCCCAGCATTTT.

This rearrangement joins TRBV7-3 to TRBJ2-6; TRBD2 matches 7 bases. The V and J ends lost 6 bases and 2 bases, in that order; junction bases with no gene match: 7. Germline-derived CDR1 and CDR2 are SGHTA and FQGTGA. This CDR3 region has 16 residues. The CDR3 sequence is CASSPLTSAGANVLTF. The CDR3 coding sequence is TGTGCCAGCAGTCCACTTACTAGCGCTGGGGCCAACGTCCTGACTTTC.

The J gene is TRBJ2-3, the V gene TRBV9; D uncertain. Trimming took off 4 bases at V and 3 bases at J, with 9 bases between the two ends. From germline, CDR1 is SGDLS and CDR2 YYNGEE. This CDR3 has 13 residues. The CDR3 here is CASSNGRTDTQYF. The DNA of the CDR3 is TGTGCCAGCAGCAACGGACGTACAGATACGCAGTATTTT.

This clone was detected a few times. The CDR3 DNA follows: TGTGCCAGCTTCCTGAAGCCACCAACGAAAAGGGATACGCAGTATTTT. Translated, it gives CASFLKPPTKRDTQYF. The chain links TRBV9 to TRBJ2-3; D is ambiguous. Germline CDR1 is SGDLS and CDR2 is YYNGEE. The CDR3 totals 16 residues. Trimming took off 7 bases at V and 6 bases at J, with 24 bases between the two ends.

The V call is TRBV30, the J call TRBJ2-7, with 8 bases lining up with TRBD2. CDR3 size: 15 residues. V dropped 2 bases and J dropped 4; count of bases not matched to a gene: 10. The germline CDR1 and CDR2 sequences are GTSNPN and SVGIG (reference sequence). DNA for the CDR3: TGTGCCTGGAGTTCCCGGGGGCGGGAGGTTTACGAGCAGTACTTC. Translating it yields CAWSSRGREVYEQYF.

The chain recombines TRBV18 with TRBJ2-5; D remains unclear. V lost 0 bases and J 1 base, leaving 9 bases between the germline ends. Germline CDR1 reads KGHSH; CDR2 reads LQKENI. This CDR3 is 15 amino acids long. The CDR3 DNA sequence: TGTGCCAGCTCACCACCGAGTCTCGGCCAAGAGACCCAGTACTTC. As protein: CASSPPSLGQETQYF.

DNA of the CDR3: TGTGCCAGCAGTTTATCCCAATCAGCGGGAGAGCGAAATGAGCAGTTCTTC. It is translated as CASSLSQSAGERNEQFF. The genes are TRBV28 and TRBJ2-1, with 8 bases aligning to TRBD2. Germline V gives CDR1 MDHEN, CDR2 SYDVKM. Trimming at V came to 1 base and at J to 7 bases, leaving 12 bases not matched to a gene. The CDR3 is 17 residues long.